The 15 T cell receptor beta chains presented below share a single source sample, sequenced in a study of tumor and adjacent non-tumor tissue in lung cancer. The template was RNA from unsorted bulk tissue. TCRbeta libraries were built with three rounds of nested PCR, modified from ARM-PCR. TCRdb reprocessed the multiplex PCR reads via MiXCR and lists one record per CDR3 protein. Counted here are tens of thousands of distinct CDR3 sequences, around 71% occurring once; the ten biggest clones make up about 18%. The sample was lung tumor tissue. The origin of the receptors is a man in his sixties with non-small cell lung cancer.

About this clonotype: Sequence at one end of the junction differs from germline and may be a read error. The chain has TRBV10-2 and TRBJ1-2; the D is unclear. This CDR3 contains 13 residues. The germline V gene has CDR1 WSHSY and CDR2 SAAADI. CDR3 sequence reads: CASSEVRGHGYTF. DNA of the CDR3: TGCGCCAGCAGTGAGGTCCGCGGCCATGGCTACACCTTT.

The V call is TRBV10-2, the J call TRBJ2-7; 10 bases are a match to TRBD1. CDR3 size: 16 residues. V was clipped by 3 bases and J by 3 bases; unmatched bases: 8. Germline V lookup: CDR1 WSHSY, CDR2 SAAADI. This CDR3 reads CASSDWGTGVVYEQYF. As DNA, the CDR3 is TGCGCCAGCAGTGATTGGGGGACAGGGGTAGTCTACGAGCAGTACTTC.

This clonotype was picked up a small number of times. This sequence joins TRBV2 and TRBJ2-5, with D tentatively TRBD1 (6 bases). The germline V and J ends were trimmed by 9 bases and 2 bases, with 13 bases remaining between them. This CDR3 contains 13 residues. CDR1 is SNHLY, CDR2 FYNNEI, per germline. CDR3 loop: CARSRTGQETQYF. DNA for the CDR3: TGTGCCAGAAGTCGCACAGGGCAAGAGACCCAGTACTTC.

This clonotype was detected ten times or more. The chain uses TRBV5-6 and TRBJ2-1; the match to TRBD2 covers 7 bases. CDR3 length: 15 residues. The junction had 7 bases not matched to a gene; V was cut back by 0 bases and J by 7 bases. Germline V CDR1 and CDR2: SGHDT, YYEEEE. CDR3 DNA sequence: TGTGCCAGCAGCTTGGATCGCTGGGGGGGGAATGAGCAGTTCTTC. Translation gives CASSLDRWGGNEQFF.

A remark on this clonotype: A much larger clone sits a single nucleotide away, making a read error possible. V and J are TRBV5-1 and TRBJ2-3; D is possibly TRBD1 or TRBD2 (5 bases each). Looked up from germline, CDR1 is SGHRS and CDR2 is YFSETQ. This CDR3 has 14 amino acids. The CDR3 sequence: CDSSLGDGTDTQYF. The CDR3 DNA sequence: TGCGACAGCAGCTTGGGGGATGGCACAGATACGCAGTATTTT.

This clonotype appeared once. This may be a read error: a much more frequent sequence differs by one nucleotide. The chain combines TRBV20-1 with TRBJ2-3; TRBD2 matches at 7 bases. Germline CDR1 is DFQATT and CDR2 is SNEGSKA (reference sequence). CDR3 length: 17 residues. The CDR3 DNA reads TGCAGTACTAGAATGTATTCGGGACTAACTAGCACAGATACGCAGTATTTT. Residues: CSTRMYSGLTSTDTQYF.

The chain employs TRBV11-3 and TRBJ1-6, with D maybe TRBD1 (6 bases). The V and J ends lost 6 bases and 9 bases respectively, with 12 bases between them. The V gene's germline CDR1 is SGHNT and CDR2 YENEEA. This CDR3 spans 13 amino acids. This chain's CDR3 is CASSSGERSPLHF. The CDR3 DNA reads TGTGCCAGCAGTTCAGGGGAACGTTCACCCCTCCACTTT.

Concerning this clonotype itself: At one end the junction does not follow the germline gene, possibly because of a read error. V gene TRBV11-1 combines with J gene TRBJ2-2; TRBD1 or TRBD2 may be the D gene (5 bases each). CDR1 and CDR2 (germline): SGHAT, FQDESV (reference sequence). The CDR3 spans 16 residues. The CDR3, as DNA: TGTGACAGCGGCTTAGGTGGTGACAGGAACACCGGGGAGCTGTTTTTT. This translates into CDSGLGGDRNTGELFF.

Remarks on this clonotype: The junction does not match germline at one end; this may be a read error. The CDR3 region has the DNA TGTGCCACCAGTGCGGCACTGGACAAAAACATTCAGTACTTC. This sequence encodes CATSAALDKNIQYF. The rearrangement uses TRBV6-5 and TRBJ2-4; D is ambiguous. The CDR3 has 14 residues. Per germline, CDR1 MNHEY and CDR2 SVGAGI.

About this clonotype itself: The junction does not match germline at one end; this may be a read error. This chain joins TRBV4-2 and TRBJ2-1; TRBD2 might be the D (6 bases). The CDR3 loop spans 17 amino acids. Looked up from germline, CDR1 is LGHNA and CDR2 is YNFKEQ. CDR3 sequence reads: CASSQVQRNGGQDEQFF. Here the CDR3 DNA reads TGTGCCAGCAGCCAAGTTCAGCGTAACGGGGGTCAGGATGAGCAATTCTTC.

Concerning this clonotype: This could be a read error, since a much larger clone is one nucleotide away. Given the absence of the conserved phenylalanine or tryptophan at the CDR3 end, a read error is likely. The V and J genes are TRBV28 and TRBJ2-1, with D perhaps TRBD2 (5 bases). V lost 10 bases and J 6 bases, leaving 13 bases between the germline ends. CDR1 and CDR2 (germline): MDHEN, SYDVKM. The CDR3 is made up of 12 amino acids. The CDR3 protein is CATTAGFNEQFV. The CDR3 bases are TGTGCCACCACGGCGGGCTTCAATGAGCAGTTCGTC.

With regard to this clonotype: This sequence may be a read error, since a much larger clone differs from it by one base. CDR3 sequence reads: CAWSVSSGRTYYNKQFF. The CDR3 coding sequence is TGTGCCTGGAGTGTCTCTAGCGGGAGGACCTACTACAATAAGCAGTTCTTC. J is TRBJ2-1 and V is TRBV30, with 11 bases lining up with TRBD2. CDR3 length: 17 amino acids. Per germline, CDR1 GTSNPN and CDR2 SVGIG (reference sequence).

This chain joins TRBV5-1 and TRBJ2-3, with 7 positions matching TRBD2. V shed 3 bases and J 6 bases; nucleotides not matched to a gene: 10. This CDR3 has 15 residues. Germline CDR1 and CDR2: SGHRS and YFSETQ. DNA of the CDR3: TGCGCCAGCAGCTCGAGTGGACTAGAAACGGATACGCAGTATTTT. This translates into CASSSSGLETDTQYF.

This clonotype was seen a single time. One junction end does not reproduce the germline sequence, and a read error may be involved. The chain couples TRBV29-1 to TRBJ2-7; D not certain. The germline CDR1 and CDR2 sequences are SQVTM and ANQGSEA. The CDR3 consists of 12 residues. This chain's CDR3 is CSVATEQYEQYF. The CDR3 coding sequence is TGCAGCGTTGCTACAGAGCAATACGAGCAGTACTTT.

This clonotype came up many times. A much bigger clone sits one base away, suggesting this may be a read error. The chain couples TRBV11-1 to TRBJ1-1; D call uncertain. In germline, CDR1 is SGHAT, CDR2 FQDESV (reference sequence). The length of the CDR3 is 11 residues. CDR3 sequence: CASSKNTEASF. DNA for the CDR3: TGTGCCAGCAGCAAGAACACTGAAGCTTCCTTT.